A single sample is the source of the 15 T cell receptor beta chains below, sequenced in a study of CD8 T cells in Susac syndrome. RNA, at about 0.45 to 1 ug, was reverse transcribed with random hexamers. MiXCR, applied by TCRdb to the immunoSEQ multiplex PCR reads, yields one record per CDR3 protein. The table lists 95,000 to 150,000 distinct CDR3 sequences, about 95% of them singletons. Sequencing was carried out using CD8+ T cells from PBMCs. These receptors were obtained from a human donor with Susac syndrome.

The chain combines TRBV4-1 with TRBJ2-3; the D gene is possibly TRBD1 (6 bases). CDR1 is MGHRA, CDR2 YSYEKL, per germline. This CDR3 has 15 amino acids. The V end lost 5 bases, the J end lost 3 bases, and 15 bases lay between the germline ends. The CDR3 sequence is CASSDTGYITDTQYF. The CDR3, as DNA: TGCGCCAGCAGCGACACAGGGTACATAACAGATACGCAGTATTTT.

This sequence joins TRBV29-1 and TRBJ2-1; TRBD1 is a possible D gene (6 bases). The germline V gene has CDR1 SQVTM and CDR2 ANQGSEA. Trimming shortened V by 3 bases and J by 5 bases, and 11 bases separated the two germline ends. This CDR3 has 13 amino acids. The CDR3 DNA is TGCAGCGTTGATATGGACAGCAACAATGAGCAGTTCTTC. It specifies CSVDMDSNNEQFF.

The rearrangement joins TRBV5-6 to TRBJ1-1; D perhaps matches TRBD1 (6 bases). Looked up from germline, CDR1 is SGHDT and CDR2 is YYEEEE. The CDR3 length is 14 residues. V shed 3 bases and J shed 8 bases, with 17 bases lying between them. The CDR3 DNA reads as TGTGCCAGCAGCTCCGGGGACACCAAACTGGAAGCTTTCTTT. As protein: CASSSGDTKLEAFF.

The V and J genes are TRBV3-1 and TRBJ1-6; a weak D match, TRBD1 (5 bases). V gave up 4 bases and J gave up 16 bases, with 17 bases separating them. The CDR3 contains 13 residues. Germline V gives CDR1 LGHDT, CDR2 YNNKEL (reference sequence). CDR3 sequence reads: CASSPGTVSGLHF. CDR3 DNA: TGTGCCAGCAGCCCGGGGACTGTCTCCGGTCTCCACTTT.

The chain uses TRBV6-2 or TRBV6-3 and TRBJ1-1; D gene ambiguous. This CDR3 is built from 13 residues. The ends were cut back, 5 bases at V and 1 base at J, with 8 bases in the middle. Germline V gives CDR1 MNHEY, CDR2 SVGEGT. The CDR3 nucleotides read TGTGCCAGCAGTCCCCGGGAGAACACTGAAGCTTTCTTT. Translation: CASSPRENTEAFF.

The chain is built from TRBV29-1 and TRBJ1-1, with TRBD1 matching 8 bases. The CDR3 is made up of 14 amino acids. Trimming removed 7 bases from V and 0 bases from J; junction bases left unmatched: 7. Per the germline V gene, CDR1 is SQVTM and CDR2 is ANQGSEA. CDR3 residues: CSGGTGSMNTEAFF. The CDR3, as DNA: TGCAGCGGTGGGACAGGAAGCATGAACACTGAAGCTTTCTTT.

V is TRBV14 and J is TRBJ2-1; D is undetermined. Germline lookup yields CDR1 SGHDN and CDR2 FVKESK. This CDR3 comprises 14 residues. Trimming took off 4 bases at V and 1 base at J, with 8 bases between the two ends. The CDR3 loop reads CASSPLGSYNEQFF. In nucleotides, the CDR3 is TGTGCCAGCAGCCCCCTAGGGTCCTACAATGAGCAGTTCTTC.

A single count supports this clonotype. The CDR3 region has the DNA TGTGCCTGGAGTGTATTTCAAGGCCCAGATACGCAGTATTTT. It encodes CAWSVFQGPDTQYF. The rearrangement joins TRBV30 to TRBJ2-3; no reliable D call. The germline V gene encodes CDR1 GTSNPN and CDR2 SVGIG (reference sequence). The V end was cut by 0 bases, the J end by 4 bases, with 11 bases between. The CDR3 is made up of 14 amino acids.

The V call is TRBV19, the J call TRBJ2-2; tentatively, D is TRBD1 (5 bases). Germline-derived CDR1 and CDR2 are LNHDA and SQIVND (reference sequence). Trimming removed 8 bases from V and 4 bases from J, with 8 bases in between. The length of the CDR3 is 12 residues. DNA for the CDR3: TGTGCCAGTCATAGGGGCACCGGGGAGCTGTTTTTT. It specifies CASHRGTGELFF.

This clonotype appeared once. V usage is TRBV5-4 and J usage is TRBJ2-7; D remains unclear. The V end lost 3 bases, the J end lost 2 bases, and 12 bases lay between the germline ends. Germline assignment: CDR1 SGHNT and CDR2 YYREEE (reference sequence). CDR3 size: 14 residues. CDR3 nucleotides: TGTGCCAGCAGCTCGACTGCCCCTACCTACGAGCAGTACTTC. It specifies CASSSTAPTYEQYF.

The chain is built from TRBV15 and TRBJ2-5, with D perhaps matching TRBD1 (6 bases). The V gene lost 4 bases and the J gene lost 5 bases, with 23 bases spanning the gap. The germline V gene encodes CDR1 LNHNV and CDR2 YYDKDF (reference sequence). The CDR3 spans 17 residues. CDR3 in amino acids: CATSKSSGTFSVETQYF. The CDR3 nucleotides read TGTGCCACCAGCAAATCCTCGGGGACATTCTCGGTGGAGACCCAGTACTTC.

The J gene is TRBJ2-5, the V gene TRBV2, with 9 bases fitting TRBD1. The CDR3 spans 16 residues. Losses at the gene ends were 6 bases for V and 1 base for J; bases not matched to a gene: 9. CDR1 is SNHLY, CDR2 FYNNEI, per germline. The CDR3 region is CASSRLGTGPQETQYF. The DNA of the CDR3 is TGTGCCAGCAGCCGCCTCGGGACAGGGCCCCAAGAGACCCAGTACTTC.

This rearrangement joins TRBV3-1 to TRBJ2-1, with 12 bases matching TRBD2. Germline lookup yields CDR1 LGHDT and CDR2 YNNKEL (reference sequence). The CDR3 length is 18 residues. V shed 4 bases and J 4 bases; nucleotides not matched to a gene: 11. In DNA, the CDR3 is TGTGCCAGCAGCCCACGACTAGCGGGAGAGGGGAAGTACAATGAGCAGTTCTTC. Translated: CASSPRLAGEGKYNEQFF.

The chain carries TRBV7-6 and TRBJ1-5, with D possibly matching TRBD1 (5 bases). Germline-derived CDR1 and CDR2 are SGHVS and FNYEAQ. V dropped 5 bases and J dropped 0 bases, with 17 bases sitting between them. The CDR3 sequence is 17 residues long. This CDR3 reads CASSRLGTDYSNQPQHF. The CDR3 nucleotides are TGTGCCAGCAGCCGCTTGGGGACGGATTATAGCAATCAGCCCCAGCATTTT.

With regard to this clonotype: One end of the junction is discordant with germline, which a read error may explain. The chain links TRBV7-9 to TRBJ2-1; 11 nucleotides agree with TRBD2. CDR1 is SEHNR, CDR2 FQNEAQ, per germline (reference sequence). The CDR3 has 11 amino acids. The CDR3 here is CASSLTSGNRF. The CDR3 bases are TGTGCCAGCAGCCTGACTAGCGGGAATAGGTTC.